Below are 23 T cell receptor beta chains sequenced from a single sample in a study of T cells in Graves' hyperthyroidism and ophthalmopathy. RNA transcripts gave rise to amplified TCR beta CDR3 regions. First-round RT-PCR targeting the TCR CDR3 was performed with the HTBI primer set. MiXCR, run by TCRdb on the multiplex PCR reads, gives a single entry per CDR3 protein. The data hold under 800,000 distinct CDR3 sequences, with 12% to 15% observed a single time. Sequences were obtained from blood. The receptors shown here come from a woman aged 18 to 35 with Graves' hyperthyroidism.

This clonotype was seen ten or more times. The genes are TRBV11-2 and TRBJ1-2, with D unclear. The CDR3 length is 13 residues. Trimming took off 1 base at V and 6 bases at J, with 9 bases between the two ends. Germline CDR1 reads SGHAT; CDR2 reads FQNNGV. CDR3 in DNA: TGTGCCAGCAGCTTAGGTCGGCAGGATGGCTACACCTTC. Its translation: CASSLGRQDGYTF.

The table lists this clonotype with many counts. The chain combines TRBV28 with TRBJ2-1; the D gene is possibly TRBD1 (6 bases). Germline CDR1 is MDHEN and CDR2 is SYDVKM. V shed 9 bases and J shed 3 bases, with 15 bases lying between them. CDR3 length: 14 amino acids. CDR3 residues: CASRGGVRYNEQFF. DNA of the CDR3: TGTGCCAGTAGAGGGGGAGTCCGCTACAATGAGCAGTTCTTC.

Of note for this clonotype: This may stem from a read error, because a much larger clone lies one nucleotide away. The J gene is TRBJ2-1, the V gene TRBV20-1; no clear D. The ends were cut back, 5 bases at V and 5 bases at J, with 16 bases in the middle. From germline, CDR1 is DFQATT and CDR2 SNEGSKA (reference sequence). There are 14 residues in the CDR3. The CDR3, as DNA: TGCAGTGCTGGAACTCCGTCCCTAAACAATGAGCAGTTCTTC. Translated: CSAGTPSLNNEQFF.

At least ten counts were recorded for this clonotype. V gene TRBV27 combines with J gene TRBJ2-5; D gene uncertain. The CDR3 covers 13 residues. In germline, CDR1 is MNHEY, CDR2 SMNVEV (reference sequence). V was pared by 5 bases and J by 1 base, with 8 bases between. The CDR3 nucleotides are TGTGCCAGCAGTCCGAACTTCCAAGAGACCCAGTACTTC. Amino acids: CASSPNFQETQYF.

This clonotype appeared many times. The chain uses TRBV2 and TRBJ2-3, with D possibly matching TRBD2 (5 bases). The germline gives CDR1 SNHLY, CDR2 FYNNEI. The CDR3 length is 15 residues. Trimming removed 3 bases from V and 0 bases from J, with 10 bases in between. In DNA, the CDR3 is TGTGCCAGCAGTGAGCGGGCCCCTAGCACAGATACGCAGTATTTT. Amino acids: CASSERAPSTDTQYF.

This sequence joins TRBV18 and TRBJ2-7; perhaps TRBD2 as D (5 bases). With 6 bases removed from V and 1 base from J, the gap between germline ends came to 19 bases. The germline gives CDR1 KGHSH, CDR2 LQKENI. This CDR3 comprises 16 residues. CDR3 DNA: TGTGCCAGCTCCCTTACAGTCGGGGTGGGGTCCTACGAGCAGTACTTC. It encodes CASSLTVGVGSYEQYF.

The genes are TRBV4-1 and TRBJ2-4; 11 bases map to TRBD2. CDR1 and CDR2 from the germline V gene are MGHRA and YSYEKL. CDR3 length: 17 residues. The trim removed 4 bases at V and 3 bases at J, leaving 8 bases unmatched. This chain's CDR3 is CASSPTASGRSKNIQYF. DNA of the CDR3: TGCGCCAGCAGCCCCACGGCTAGCGGGAGGAGCAAAAACATTCAGTACTTC.

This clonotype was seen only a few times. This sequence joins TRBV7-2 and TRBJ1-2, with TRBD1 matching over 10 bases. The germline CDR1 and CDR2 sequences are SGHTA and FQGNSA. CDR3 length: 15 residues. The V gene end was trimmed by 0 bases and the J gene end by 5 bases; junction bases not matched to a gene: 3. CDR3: CASSLARDRGYGYTF. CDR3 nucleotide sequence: TGTGCCAGCAGCTTAGCCCGGGACAGGGGATATGGCTACACCTTC.

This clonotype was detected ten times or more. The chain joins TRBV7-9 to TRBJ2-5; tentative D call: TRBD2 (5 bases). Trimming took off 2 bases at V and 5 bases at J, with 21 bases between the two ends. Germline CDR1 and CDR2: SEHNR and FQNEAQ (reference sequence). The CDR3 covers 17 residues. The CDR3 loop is CASSLPGGPPSWETQYF. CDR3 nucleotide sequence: TGTGCCAGCAGCTTACCAGGAGGTCCTCCTAGCTGGGAGACCCAGTACTTC.

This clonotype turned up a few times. CDR3 coding DNA: TGTGCCACCAGCAGGAGCGGGGGCAATCAGCCCCAGCATTTT. Its protein is CATSRSGGNQPQHF. V and J are TRBV15 and TRBJ1-5, with unresolved D. Per the germline V gene, CDR1 is LNHNV and CDR2 is YYDKDF (reference sequence). V was clipped by 3 bases and J by 2 bases, with 8 bases between them. This CDR3 is built from 14 residues.

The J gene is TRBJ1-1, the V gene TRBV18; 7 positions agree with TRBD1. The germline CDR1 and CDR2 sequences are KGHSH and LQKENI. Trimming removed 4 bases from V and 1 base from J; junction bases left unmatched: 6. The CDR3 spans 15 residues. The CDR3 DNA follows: TGTGCCAGCTCACGGCGACAGGGCTGGAACACTGAAGCTTTCTTT. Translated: CASSRRQGWNTEAFF.

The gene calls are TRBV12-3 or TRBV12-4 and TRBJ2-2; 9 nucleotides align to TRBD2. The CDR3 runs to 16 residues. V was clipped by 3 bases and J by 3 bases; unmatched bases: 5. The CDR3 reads CASSFILAGYTGELFF. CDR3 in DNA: TGTGCCAGCAGTTTTATTCTAGCGGGATACACCGGGGAGCTGTTTTTT.

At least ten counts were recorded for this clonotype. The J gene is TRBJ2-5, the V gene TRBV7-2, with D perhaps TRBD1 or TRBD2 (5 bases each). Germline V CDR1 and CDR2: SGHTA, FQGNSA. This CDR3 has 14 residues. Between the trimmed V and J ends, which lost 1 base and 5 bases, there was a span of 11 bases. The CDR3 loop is CASSLGGSGETQYF. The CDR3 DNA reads TGTGCCAGCAGCTTAGGGGGGAGTGGGGAGACCCAGTACTTC.

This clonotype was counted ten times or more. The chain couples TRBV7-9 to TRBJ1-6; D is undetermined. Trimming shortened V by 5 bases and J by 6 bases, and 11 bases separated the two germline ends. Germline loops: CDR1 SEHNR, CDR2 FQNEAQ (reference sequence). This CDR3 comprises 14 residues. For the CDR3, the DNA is TGTGCCAGCAGCCAGGCCATCGTTAATTCACCCCTCCACTTT. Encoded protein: CASSQAIVNSPLHF.

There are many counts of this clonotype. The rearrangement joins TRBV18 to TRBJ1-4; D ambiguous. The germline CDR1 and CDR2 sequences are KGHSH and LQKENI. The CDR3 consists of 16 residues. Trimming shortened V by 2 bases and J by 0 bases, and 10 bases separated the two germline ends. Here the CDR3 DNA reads TGTGCCAGCTCACCAGGGGTTCGACCAACTAATGAAAAACTGTTTTTT. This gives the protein CASSPGVRPTNEKLFF.

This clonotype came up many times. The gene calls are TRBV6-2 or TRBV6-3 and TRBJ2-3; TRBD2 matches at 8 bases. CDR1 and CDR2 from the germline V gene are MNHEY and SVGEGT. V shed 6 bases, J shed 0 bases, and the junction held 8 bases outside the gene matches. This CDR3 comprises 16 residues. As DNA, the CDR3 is TGTGCCAGCAGCCCCAGGACTAGCAGAAGCACAGATACGCAGTATTTT. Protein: CASSPRTSRSTDTQYF.

The CDR3: CASSDSGTAYSTDTQYF. DNA of the CDR3: TGTGCCAGCAGTGATTCCGGGACGGCGTATAGCACAGATACGCAGTATTTT. The rearrangement links TRBV25-1 to TRBJ2-3; D may be TRBD1 or TRBD2 (5 bases each). With 3 bases removed from V and 0 bases from J, the gap between germline ends came to 16 bases. CDR1 MGHDK and CDR2 SYGVNS come from the germline V gene. The CDR3 sequence is 17 residues long.

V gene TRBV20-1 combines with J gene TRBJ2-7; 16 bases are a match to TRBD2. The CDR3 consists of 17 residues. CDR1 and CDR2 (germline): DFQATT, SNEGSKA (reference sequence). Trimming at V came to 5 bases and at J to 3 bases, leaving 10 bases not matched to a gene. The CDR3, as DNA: TGCAGTGCTGCTGGGACTAGCGGGAGGGTAGGTATCTACGAGCAGTACTTC. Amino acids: CSAAGTSGRVGIYEQYF.

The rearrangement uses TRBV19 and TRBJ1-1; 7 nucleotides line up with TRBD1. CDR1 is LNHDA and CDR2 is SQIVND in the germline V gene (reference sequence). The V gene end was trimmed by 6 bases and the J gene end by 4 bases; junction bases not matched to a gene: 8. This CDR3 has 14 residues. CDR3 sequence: CASRTDRVGTEAFF. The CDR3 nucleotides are TGTGCCAGTAGAACTGACAGGGTGGGCACTGAAGCTTTCTTT.

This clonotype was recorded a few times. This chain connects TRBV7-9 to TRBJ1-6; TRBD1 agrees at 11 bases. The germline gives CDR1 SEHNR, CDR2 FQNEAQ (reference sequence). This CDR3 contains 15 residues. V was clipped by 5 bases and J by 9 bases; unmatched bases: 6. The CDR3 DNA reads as TGTGCCAGCAGCCCGGACAGGGGGCGCTTTTCACCCCTCCACTTT. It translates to CASSPDRGRFSPLHF.

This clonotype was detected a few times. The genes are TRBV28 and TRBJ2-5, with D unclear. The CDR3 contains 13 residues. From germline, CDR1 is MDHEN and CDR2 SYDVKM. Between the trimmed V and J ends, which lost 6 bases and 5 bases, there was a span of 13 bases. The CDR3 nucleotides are TGTGCCAGCAGAGATAATAGTTGGGAGACCCAGTACTTC. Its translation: CASRDNSWETQYF.

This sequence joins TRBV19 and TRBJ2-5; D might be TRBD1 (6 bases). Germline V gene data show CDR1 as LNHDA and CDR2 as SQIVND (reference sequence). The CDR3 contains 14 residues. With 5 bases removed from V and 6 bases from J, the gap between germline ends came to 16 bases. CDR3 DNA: TGTGCCAGTAGTCCCAGACAGGATTGGAAGACCCAGTACTTC. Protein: CASSPRQDWKTQYF.

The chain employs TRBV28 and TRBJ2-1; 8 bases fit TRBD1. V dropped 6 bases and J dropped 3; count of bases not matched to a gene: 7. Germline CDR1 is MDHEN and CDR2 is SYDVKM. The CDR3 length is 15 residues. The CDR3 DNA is TGTGCCAGCAGCGATTGGACAGGGAACTACAATGAGCAGTTCTTC. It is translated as CASSDWTGNYNEQFF.